The sequence of this T cell receptor (beta chain) was determined in a study of CD8+ T cells in alopecia areata. V lost 2 bases, J lost 2 bases, and 8 bases lay in between. This CDR3 has 14 residues. Germline V CDR1 and CDR2: SGHVS, FQNEAQ. The authors extracted RNA and reverse transcribed it into cDNA as the sequencing template. Using immunoSEQ multiplex PCR, the repertoire was profiled, and TCRdb retains in-frame clones only, with some absent. The data show about 200,000 clones, roughly three fifths seen once. Sequencing was done on a sample of CD8+ T cells sorted from blood. The TCR comes from a human donor in good health. This rearrangement joins TRBV7-8 to TRBJ2-3; no firm D call. The CDR3 sequence is CASSLIGITDTQYF. Written as DNA, the CDR3 is TGTGCCAGCAGCTTAATAGGGATCACAGATACGCAGTATTTT. The whole variable domain, filled in from reference TRBV7-8 and TRBJ2-3, reads GAGVSQSPRYKVAKRGQDVALRCDPISGHVSLFWYQQALGQGPEFLTYFQNEAQLDKSGLPSDRFFAERPEGSVSTLKIQRTQQEDSAVYLCASSLIGITDTQYFGPGTRLTVL.